This T cell receptor beta chain was identified during a study of shared clonotypes between healthy human individuals. Study-wide context: Per donor, CD8 memory used one plate, CD8 naive used two, CD4 memory used three and CD4 naive used three. General study results and limits: The sole specimen, blood, was sampled, and tissue repertoires likely differ. Naive subsets generally had larger estimated richness than memory subsets. About 5.2% was the fraction of naive CD4 clonotypes found shared across a few donors.

The sample holds one count of this clone. What it binds is unknown. Naive CD8 cells lacked CD45RO and underwent positive selection for CCR7, leaving out terminally differentiated effector memory CD45RA+ cells. The V end was cut by 2 bases, the J end by 3 bases, with 10 bases between. The CDR3 runs to 15 residues. CDR1 and CDR2 (germline): MDHEN, SYDVKM. Libraries were prepared by immunoSEQ multiplex PCR; TCRdb keeps only in-frame clonotypes and omits some of them. The sample has about 2 million clones, about 95% seen once; the top ten hold under 1.5%. The sequence came from a man aged 18 to 30 in good health. The chain couples TRBV28 to TRBJ2-2, with D maybe TRBD1 (6 bases). The sample taken for sequencing was naive CD8+ T cells sorted from blood. The CDR3 protein is CASSLMGQYTGELFF. Written as DNA, the CDR3 is TGTGCCAGCAGTTTAATGGGACAATACACCGGGGAGCTGTTTTTT.